This passage covers 30 T cell receptor beta chains from one sample sequenced in a study of cytomegalovirus exposure and HLA in healthy donors. Both 60 Vbeta primers and 13 Jbeta primers went into the PCR. Using immunoSEQ multiplex PCR, the repertoire was profiled, and TCRdb retains in-frame clones only, with some absent. This sample has 150,000 to 200,000 clones; around 80% occur once, and the top ten carry over 1.5%. Sample: PBMCs. These receptors all stem from a middle-aged man in good health and CMV-seropositive.

The chain joins TRBV6-5 to TRBJ1-1, with a tentative D call TRBD1 (5 bases). The germline V gene encodes CDR1 MNHEY and CDR2 SVGAGI. This CDR3 contains 13 residues. V lost 8 bases, J lost 1 base, and 11 bases lay in between. The CDR3 region has the DNA TGTGCCAGCGGATCAGGGCGGAACACTGAAGCTTTCTTT. Residues: CASGSGRNTEAFF.

This chain connects TRBV5-5 to TRBJ2-2; D uncertain. The CDR3 contains 13 residues. Deletions cut 1 base from V and 6 bases from J, with 7 bases between. Germline V gives CDR1 SGHKS, CDR2 YYEKEE (reference sequence). The CDR3 bases are TGTGCCAGCAGCTTGATTAGTCCCGGGGAGCTGTTTTTT. Translated: CASSLISPGELFF.

V usage is TRBV6-6 and J usage is TRBJ2-1; tentatively, D is TRBD2 (6 bases). Between the trimmed V and J ends, which lost 7 bases and 8 bases, there was a span of 9 bases. Germline CDR1 MNHNY, CDR2 SVGAGI (reference sequence). CDR3 length: 11 amino acids. The CDR3 nucleotides read TGTGCCAGCATGGCGGGATATGAGCAGTTCTTC. Protein: CASMAGYEQFF.

This clone occurred once. The chain links TRBV6-6 to TRBJ1-2; D remains ambiguous. V gave up 7 bases and J gave up 4 bases, with 16 bases separating them. The CDR3 covers 14 residues. Germline V gene data show CDR1 as MNHNY and CDR2 as SVGAGI (reference sequence). The CDR3 DNA reads TGTGCCAGCACCGTAGTCCCCGAGCCCTATGGCTACACCTTC. Translation: CASTVVPEPYGYTF.

The chain joins TRBV10-3 to TRBJ2-7, with 7 nucleotides matching TRBD1. Losses at the gene ends were 6 bases for V and 3 bases for J; bases not matched to a gene: 5. The CDR3 length is 13 residues. The germline V gene has CDR1 ENHRY and CDR2 SYGVKD. The DNA for the CDR3 is TGTGCCATCAGACGGGACAGCAACTACGAGCAGTACTTC. The encoded protein is CAIRRDSNYEQYF.

The V gene is TRBV18, the J gene TRBJ2-7, with 15 bases lining up with TRBD2. Trimming took 4 bases from V and 6 from J; bases not matched to a gene: 4. This CDR3 contains 15 residues. Germline V lookup: CDR1 KGHSH, CDR2 LQKENI. In DNA form, the CDR3 reads TGTGCCAGCTCACTTTCGGGACTAGCGGGAGGCGAGCAGTACTTC. This sequence encodes CASSLSGLAGGEQYF.

CDR3 in amino acids: CASSLSPGGGNTIYF. CDR3 nucleotide sequence: TGTGCCAGCAGTTTATCGCCGGGTGGAGGAAACACCATATATTTT. This rearrangement joins TRBV27 to TRBJ1-3; D remains unclear. V was shortened by 0 bases and J by 4 bases, with 10 bases between the two germline ends. Germline assignment: CDR1 MNHEY and CDR2 SMNVEV (reference sequence). This CDR3 comprises 15 residues.

The chain links TRBV2 to TRBJ2-7; D not certain. The CDR3 is made up of 12 amino acids. Germline CDR1 reads SNHLY; CDR2 reads FYNNEI. The V end lost 7 bases, the J end lost 2 bases, and 9 bases lay between the germline ends. CDR3 DNA: TGTGCCAGCATGATCCTACCCTACGAGCAGTACTTC. It codes for CASMILPYEQYF.

The genes are TRBV4-2 and TRBJ2-7; 7 positions match TRBD2. In germline, CDR1 is LGHNA, CDR2 YNFKEQ. CDR3 length equals 17 residues. Germline trimming cut 0 bases from V and 2 bases from J; bases unmatched to any gene: 10. CDR3 nucleotides: TGTGCCAGCAGCCAAGACGGTCCGGGGGGAGAGGCCTACGAGCAGTACTTC. Translated, it gives CASSQDGPGGEAYEQYF.

The chain recombines TRBV7-2 with TRBJ2-7, with D unclear. In germline, CDR1 is SGHTA, CDR2 FQGNSA. This CDR3 comprises 14 residues. Trimming stripped 1 base from V and 2 bases from J, with 9 bases between. CDR3 sequence reads: CASSLGGSAYEQYF. CDR3 nucleotide sequence: TGTGCCAGCAGCTTAGGCGGCAGCGCCTACGAGCAGTACTTC.

The chain recombines TRBV7-9 with TRBJ1-3, with 7 nucleotides matching TRBD1. Germline V gene lookup returns CDR1 SEHNR and CDR2 FQNEAQ (reference sequence). The CDR3 runs 15 residues. Trimming removed 3 bases from V and 2 bases from J; junction bases left unmatched: 4. Here the CDR3 reads CASSFLQGAGNTIYF. CDR3 bases: TGTGCCAGCAGCTTTCTGCAGGGGGCTGGAAACACCATATATTTT. Full variable domain (rest looked up from reference TRBV7-9 and TRBJ1-3): DTGVSQNPRHKITKRGQNVTFRCDPISEHNRLYWYRQTLGQGPEFLTYFQNEAQLEKSRLLSDRFSAERPKGSFSTLEIQRTEQGDSAMYLCASSFLQGAGNTIYFGEGSWLTVV.

V is TRBV28 and J is TRBJ2-7, with 9 bases aligning to TRBD1. In germline, CDR1 is MDHEN, CDR2 SYDVKM. V gave up 7 bases and J gave up 7 bases; unmatched junction bases: 8. This CDR3 is 13 amino acids long. The CDR3, as DNA: TGTGCCAGCACCGAGGGACAGGGAAGGGAGCAGTACTTC. Amino acids: CASTEGQGREQYF.

The chain carries TRBV13 and TRBJ2-1, with TRBD2 matching 7 bases. Germline V gene sequence: CDR1 PRHDT, CDR2 FYEKMQ (reference sequence). The CDR3 extends over 15 amino acids. Trimming at V came to 4 bases and at J to 4 bases, leaving 7 bases not matched to a gene. As DNA, the CDR3 is TGTGCCAGCAGCTCCTCCGCTAGCGGTTACAATGAGCAGTTCTTC. Protein sequence: CASSSSASGYNEQFF.

V is TRBV10-2 and J is TRBJ2-7, with TRBD1 identical over 10 bases. Per the germline V gene, CDR1 is WSHSY and CDR2 is SAAADI. V dropped 3 bases and J dropped 3; count of bases not matched to a gene: 8. The length of the CDR3 is 16 residues. CDR3 in amino acids: CASSDRDRGPLYEQYF. Written as DNA, the CDR3 is TGCGCCAGCAGTGATCGAGACAGGGGGCCCCTCTACGAGCAGTACTTC.

The rearrangement links TRBV7-2 to TRBJ1-2; possible D gene TRBD1, 5 bases. CDR1 and CDR2 from the germline V gene are SGHTA and FQGNSA. This CDR3 is 14 amino acids long. The V end lost 7 bases, the J end lost 0 bases, and 12 bases lay between the germline ends. The CDR3 region is CASIPTGTNYGYTF. CDR3 DNA sequence: TGTGCCAGCATCCCCACAGGAACTAACTATGGCTACACCTTC.

The chain links TRBV13 to TRBJ1-1, with D maybe TRBD1 (5 bases). Germline CDR1 reads PRHDT; CDR2 reads FYEKMQ (reference sequence). The V gene lost 6 bases and the J gene lost 11 bases, with 16 bases spanning the gap. CDR3 size: 12 residues. This CDR3 is CASSFAGQSAFF. Here the CDR3 DNA reads TGTGCCAGCAGTTTCGCGGGGCAATCGGCTTTCTTT. Together with reference TRBV13 and TRBJ1-1, the CDR3 gives the full variable domain: AAGVIQSPRHLIKEKRETATLKCYPIPRHDTVYWYQQGPGQDPQFLISFYEKMQSDKGSIPDRFSAQQFSDYHSELNMSSLELGDSALYFCASSFAGQSAFFGQGTRLTVV.

The chain uses TRBV4-1 and TRBJ1-1; 7 nucleotides match TRBD1. V lost 6 bases to trimming and J lost 2 bases; unmatched junction nucleotides: 9. The CDR3 sequence is 15 residues long. The germline gives CDR1 MGHRA, CDR2 YSYEKL. CDR3 loop: CASRNPGQRNTEAFF. In DNA, the CDR3 is TGCGCCAGCAGAAATCCGGGACAGAGAAACACTGAAGCTTTCTTT.

The chain couples TRBV5-1 to TRBJ1-1; D is uncertain. Germline CDR1 SGHRS, CDR2 YFSETQ. V lost 2 bases, J lost 3 bases, and 11 bases lay in between. This CDR3 contains 14 residues. CDR3 sequence reads: CASSFGGSYTEAFF. CDR3 nucleotides: TGCGCCAGCAGCTTTGGCGGAAGTTACACTGAAGCTTTCTTT.

The chain uses TRBV9 and TRBJ2-7, with 9 bases matching TRBD1. Unmatched junction bases numbered 10, after V lost 4 bases and J lost 5 bases. CDR3 length equals 15 residues. The germline V gene has CDR1 SGDLS and CDR2 YYNGEE. CDR3 sequence: CASSRRDRVGHEQYF. The CDR3 region has the DNA TGTGCCAGCAGCCGCCGGGACAGGGTCGGCCACGAGCAGTACTTC.

This chain joins TRBV15 and TRBJ1-2, with 9 positions matching TRBD1. Germline CDR1 reads LNHNV; CDR2 reads YYDKDF (reference sequence). The J segment lost 3 bases and the V segment lost 1 base, leaving 0 bases of the junction unmatched. This CDR3 contains 14 residues. The CDR3 here is CATSRGDRDYGYTF. The CDR3 DNA is TGTGCCACCAGCAGAGGGGACAGGGACTATGGCTACACCTTC.

The J gene is TRBJ2-7, the V gene TRBV7-6; D is possibly TRBD2 (6 bases). The CDR3 length is 14 residues. The V end was cut by 5 bases, the J end by 5 bases, with 16 bases between. Looked up from germline, CDR1 is SGHVS and CDR2 is FNYEAQ. Written as DNA, the CDR3 is TGTGCCAGCAGCGACGGGACTGTAACCCACGAGCAGTACTTC. This sequence encodes CASSDGTVTHEQYF. The whole variable domain, remainder taken from reference TRBV7-6 and TRBJ2-7, is GAGVSQSPRYKVTKRGQDVALRCDPISGHVSLYWYRQALGQGPEFLTYFNYEAQQDKSGLPNDRFSAERPEGSISTLTIQRTEQRDSAMYRCASSDGTVTHEQYFGPGTRLTVT.

This clone appeared once. The chain has TRBV7-6 and TRBJ1-2, with 8 nucleotides matching TRBD1. Trimming cost V 5 bases and J 6 bases; bases outside gene matches: 2. CDR3 length: 12 residues. The germline V gene has CDR1 SGHVS and CDR2 FNYEAQ. CDR3 nucleotide sequence: TGTGCCAGCAGCCGGGACAGGAATGGCTACACCTTC. This gives the protein CASSRDRNGYTF.

This clone was counted a single time. V usage is TRBV11-2 and J usage is TRBJ2-5; TRBD2 agrees at 10 bases. Germline V gives CDR1 SGHAT, CDR2 FQNNGV. The J segment lost 0 bases and the V segment lost 6 bases, leaving 10 bases of the junction unmatched. This CDR3 comprises 17 residues. DNA of the CDR3: TGTGCCAGCAGTTTACAAGCGGGAGGGGGGTACCAAGAGACCCAGTACTTC. Amino acid sequence: CASSLQAGGGYQETQYF.

The chain couples TRBV10-3 to TRBJ2-1; 8 nucleotides align to TRBD2. Trimming removed 3 bases from V and 6 bases from J; junction bases left unmatched: 10. The CDR3 sequence is 16 residues long. CDR1 is ENHRY and CDR2 is SYGVKD in the germline V gene. The CDR3 spells CAISDSGTRVGNEQFF. As DNA, the CDR3 is TGTGCCATCAGTGACTCCGGGACTAGGGTTGGCAATGAGCAGTTCTTC.

The CDR3 loop reads CASSPVREGPYEQYF. The CDR3 DNA sequence: TGTGCCAGCAGCCCCGTGCGGGAGGGCCCCTACGAGCAGTACTTC. The chain links TRBV5-5 to TRBJ2-7; 9 nucleotides line up with TRBD2. The germline V gene encodes CDR1 SGHKS and CDR2 YYEKEE (reference sequence). This CDR3 has 15 residues. Germline trimming cut 4 bases from V and 2 bases from J; bases unmatched to any gene: 7. The full variable domain, its missing parts supplied by reference TRBV5-5 and TRBJ2-7, is DAGVTQSPTHLIKTRGQQVTLRCSPISGHKSVSWYQQVLGQGPQFIFQYYEKEERGRGNFPDRFSARQFPNYSSELNVNALLLGDSALYLCASSPVREGPYEQYFGPGTRLTVT.

J is TRBJ2-7 and V is TRBV6-6; the D gene is possibly TRBD2 (6 bases). Germline V CDR1 and CDR2: MNHNY, SVGAGI (reference sequence). Deletions cut 7 bases from V and 0 bases from J, with 19 bases between. This CDR3 spans 16 amino acids. The CDR3 DNA reads as TGTGCCAGCACCCACGAGGCTAGCGTTAGCTCCTACGAGCAGTACTTC. It specifies CASTHEASVSSYEQYF.

A word on this clone: A junction end diverges from the germline sequence, so it may reflect a read error. V usage is TRBV7-9 and J usage is TRBJ2-7, with TRBD2 matching over 8 bases. The CDR3 has 15 amino acids. Germline lookup yields CDR1 SEHNR and CDR2 FQNEAQ (reference sequence). The DNA for the CDR3 is TGTTCCAGCAGCTTAAGAGCGGGAGAGCCCTACGAGCAGTACTTC. Protein product: CSSSLRAGEPYEQYF.

The chain links TRBV5-4 to TRBJ2-3, with a possible D match to TRBD2 (5 bases). The CDR3 length is 14 residues. Germline V gene lookup returns CDR1 SGHNT and CDR2 YYREEE (reference sequence). V gave up 2 bases and J gave up 0 bases, with 7 bases separating them. CDR3 loop: CASSLAASTDTQYF. CDR3 sequence (DNA): TGTGCCAGCAGCTTAGCGGCTAGCACAGATACGCAGTATTTT.

The rearrangement joins TRBV6-1 to TRBJ2-3; 9 positions match TRBD2. The V gene end was trimmed by 5 bases and the J gene end by 4 bases; junction bases not matched to a gene: 4. Germline lookup yields CDR1 MNHNS and CDR2 SASEGT. The CDR3 has 14 amino acids. CDR3 DNA sequence: TGTGCCAGCAGTTTTGCGGGAGGGGCAGATACGCAGTATTTT. It translates to CASSFAGGADTQYF.

The chain combines TRBV9 with TRBJ2-1, with 12 bases aligning to TRBD2. Germline lookup yields CDR1 SGDLS and CDR2 YYNGEE. The CDR3 is 14 residues long. Trimming took 4 bases from V and 7 from J; bases not matched to a gene: 3. The CDR3 coding sequence is TGTGCCAGCAGCAGGACTAGCGGGGTTAATGAGCAGTTCTTC. Translation gives CASSRTSGVNEQFF.